The present entry profiles one T cell receptor (beta chain) with its context. The antigen remains undetermined. CD4+CD45RO+CD25- cells were isolated as memory CD4+ T cells. With 5 bases removed from V and 0 bases from J, the gap between germline ends came to 14 bases. Germline CDR1 reads SGHRS; CDR2 reads YFSETQ. The CDR3 totals 15 residues. Study-level findings and limits: Greatest tumor Treg TCR overlap was with tumor naive CD4+ cells. Tumor memory CD4+ T cell TCR gene usage was found to cluster with blood and lymph node memory CD4+ cells and with lymph node naive CD4+ cells.

Semi-nested PCR with Nested Universal Primer A followed constant-region reverse priming of full-length variable regions. TCRdb reanalysed the 5' RACE reads using MiXCR and keeps one entry per CDR3 protein. Here the sample spans about 57,000 distinct CDR3 sequences, more than 25% being singletons. The chain couples TRBV5-1 to TRBJ1-1, with TRBD1 as a possible D gene (6 bases). Sequenced material: tumor-infiltrating memory CD4+ T cells sorted from the breast tumor. As to subset: memory CD4+ T cells, CD4+CD45RO+CD25-. The sequence came from a female donor with breast cancer. In DNA form, the CDR3 reads TGCGCCAGCAGACAGGGTCGAGGGTTGAACACTGAAGCTTTCTTT. This sequence encodes CASRQGRGLNTEAFF.